This T cell receptor beta chain is from a study of T cells in Graves' hyperthyroidism and ophthalmopathy. TCR beta CDR3 regions were amplified from RNA. A set of HTBI primers served as the primers for a first-round RT-PCR of the TCR CDR3. One entry per CDR3 protein results from TCRdb running MiXCR on the multiplex PCR reads. The profile shows approximately 400,000 distinct CDR3 sequences, over 12% of them singletons. The V end was cut by 5 bases, the J end by 4 bases, with 18 bases between. Looked up from germline, CDR1 is SNHLY and CDR2 is FYNNEI. The length of the CDR3 is 15 residues. Patients with ophthalmopathy all had a Clinical Activity Score of at least 3, a NOSPECS grade of at least 4 and duration under 3 months. Diagnosis relied on clinical symptoms, serum thyroxine and TRAb, thyroid ultrasound and orbital computed tomography. PBMCs stemmed from more than 7.5 ml fresh peripheral blood. This clonotype was seen at least ten times.

The J gene is TRBJ2-7, the V gene TRBV2, with D unclear. The specimen was blood. The TCR comes from a man aged 50-60 years with Graves' ophthalmopathy. DNA of the CDR3: TGTGCCAGCAGTCCCCCCGTAATAGTGGTTTACGAGCAGTACTTC. Its protein is CASSPPVIVVYEQYF.